The 14 T cell receptor beta chains given below trace back to one sample, sequenced in a study of T cells after yellow fever vaccination. A single record per CDR3 protein comes from TCRdb applying MiXCR to the 5' RACE reads. This table has over 110,000 distinct CDR3 sequences, roughly 8.2% appearing once. The sample was CD4+ T cells sorted from PBMCs, taken 5 days after the yellow fever booster vaccination. All receptors come from a young man who received the YFV17D yellow fever vaccine.

This clonotype occurred many times. The chain has TRBV5-1 and TRBJ2-1; D might be TRBD2 (6 bases). Germline V gives CDR1 SGHRS, CDR2 YFSETQ. CDR3 length equals 15 residues. Trimming left V 7 bases short and J 2 bases short, with 16 bases between. The CDR3 DNA is TGCGCCAGCTCGAGAGGCGGGGTCGCCTACAATGAGCAGTTCTTC. It encodes CASSRGGVAYNEQFF. The full variable domain, its missing parts supplied by reference TRBV5-1 and TRBJ2-1, is KAGVTQTPRYLIKTRGQQVTLSCSPISGHRSVSWYQQTPGQGLQFLFEYFSETQRNKGNFPGRFSGRQFSNSRSEMNVSTLELGDSALYLCASSRGGVAYNEQFFGPGTRLTVL.

This clonotype came up many times. This chain uses TRBV7-2 with TRBJ2-2; D gene uncertain. This CDR3 comprises 14 residues. The ends were cut back, 5 bases at V and 3 bases at J, with 10 bases in the middle. Germline assignment: CDR1 SGHTA and CDR2 FQGNSA. DNA for the CDR3: TGTGCCAGCAGCCGCCTAGGAGACACCGGGGAGCTGTTTTTT. Amino acid sequence: CASSRLGDTGELFF.

This clonotype showed up many times. The chain couples TRBV7-8 to TRBJ2-1, with a weak D call TRBD2 (6 bases). The germline gives CDR1 SGHVS, CDR2 FQNEAQ. The CDR3 is made up of 17 amino acids. The V end was cut by 2 bases, the J end by 3 bases, with 17 bases between. The CDR3 reads CASSLISDGLLYNEQFF. The CDR3 bases are TGTGCCAGCAGCTTAATCTCCGACGGACTACTCTACAATGAGCAGTTCTTC.

There are many counts of this clonotype. J is TRBJ1-1 and V is TRBV18; D uncertain. The CDR3 has 14 amino acids. V lost 3 bases, J lost 0 bases, and 8 bases lay in between. The germline V gene encodes CDR1 KGHSH and CDR2 LQKENI. The CDR3 loop reads CASSPWAVNTEAFF. CDR3 nucleotide sequence: TGTGCCAGCTCACCCTGGGCAGTGAACACTGAAGCTTTCTTT.

This clonotype was picked up many times. The rearrangement uses TRBV18 and TRBJ2-1; TRBD2 aligns across 11 bases. Germline V CDR1 and CDR2: KGHSH, LQKENI. The CDR3 extends over 15 amino acids. With V trimmed by 7 bases and J by 3 bases, 5 bases remained unmatched. CDR3 loop: CASLTSGSIYNEQFF. CDR3 in DNA: TGTGCCAGCTTAACTAGCGGGAGTATCTACAATGAGCAGTTCTTC.

This clonotype was detected many times. The V call is TRBV9, the J call TRBJ2-5; D uncertain. Per the germline V gene, CDR1 is SGDLS and CDR2 is YYNGEE. Trimming left V 7 bases short and J 4 bases short, with 8 bases between. The CDR3 is made up of 11 amino acids. The CDR3 sequence is CASSGGETQYF. CDR3 sequence (DNA): TGTGCCAGCTCTGGTGGAGAGACCCAGTACTTC.

J is TRBJ2-1 and V is TRBV20-1; a possible D gene is TRBD2 (5 bases). The V gene's germline CDR1 is DFQATT and CDR2 SNEGSKA (reference sequence). This CDR3 region has 15 residues. The V end was cut by 3 bases, the J end by 0 bases, with 12 bases between. CDR3 DNA sequence: TGCAGTGCTAGGGAGAGACTACTCTCCTACAATGAGCAGTTCTTC. It is translated as CSARERLLSYNEQFF.

The sample holds many counts of this clonotype. The chain uses TRBV6-2 or TRBV6-3 and TRBJ2-7, with 7 bases that match TRBD2. V shed 3 bases, J shed 1 base, and the junction held 15 bases outside the gene matches. CDR3 length equals 18 residues. Germline V gene lookup returns CDR1 MNHEY and CDR2 SVGEGT. This CDR3 is CASSYSILRTRDSYEQYF. CDR3 sequence (DNA): TGTGCCAGCAGTTATTCAATTCTACGGACTAGGGATTCCTACGAGCAGTACTTC.

This clonotype has a count of ten or more. This chain uses TRBV20-1 with TRBJ2-5, with TRBD2 matching 11 bases. From germline, CDR1 is DFQATT and CDR2 SNEGSKA (reference sequence). CDR3 length: 16 amino acids. With 2 bases clipped from V and 1 base from J, the junction kept 6 bases outside the gene matches. CDR3: CSARPGLAGLQETQYF. For the CDR3, the DNA is TGCAGTGCTAGACCAGGACTAGCGGGCCTCCAAGAGACCCAGTACTTC.

This chain links TRBV7-2 with TRBJ2-7; no clear D. The germline gives CDR1 SGHTA, CDR2 FQGNSA. Trimming took 5 bases from V and 1 from J, leaving 15 bases between them. CDR3 length equals 15 residues. CDR3 DNA: TGTGCCAGCAGCCCACGACGACTGGCATCCTACGAGCAGTACTTC. Translating it yields CASSPRRLASYEQYF.

This clonotype was seen at least ten times. CDR3 region: CASSARRETQYF. CDR3 sequence (DNA): TGTGCCAGCAGTGCGAGGCGGGAGACCCAGTACTTC. The gene calls are TRBV12-3 or TRBV12-4 and TRBJ2-5, with unresolved D. CDR3 length: 12 amino acids. V lost 5 bases and J lost 5, with 9 bases in between.

J is TRBJ1-1 and V is TRBV20-1; tentatively, D is TRBD1 (5 bases). This CDR3 comprises 12 residues. Germline V lookup: CDR1 DFQATT, CDR2 SNEGSKA (reference sequence). CDR3 sequence reads: CSGQGGSTEAFF. The CDR3 nucleotides are TGCAGCGGGCAGGGAGGGAGTACTGAAGCTTTCTTT.

Of note for this clonotype: A read error is possible here, since a much larger clone lies one base away. The chain has TRBV5-6 and TRBJ2-2; D is uncertain. This CDR3 region has 15 residues. Germline CDR1 and CDR2: SGHDT and YYEEEE. CDR3 DNA: TGTGCCAGGAGCTTGAGTGGAACGAACACCGGGGAGCTGTTTTTT. Translating gives CARSLSGTNTGELFF.

This clonotype was picked up many times. The chain combines TRBV10-3 with TRBJ2-2; TRBD2 matches at 14 bases. Trimming took 10 bases from V and 7 from J; bases not matched to a gene: 11. CDR1 ENHRY and CDR2 SYGVKD come from the germline V gene. The CDR3 extends over 16 amino acids. CDR3 in amino acids: CATKGLAGVEGGELFF. DNA of the CDR3: TGTGCCACCAAGGGACTAGCGGGAGTAGAAGGCGGGGAGCTGTTTTTT.